Following are 25 T cell receptor beta chains from one sample sequenced in a study of shared clonotypes between healthy human individuals. Libraries were prepared by immunoSEQ multiplex PCR; TCRdb keeps only in-frame clonotypes and omits some of them. Of around 690,000 clones in the sample, 90% were seen once. The material sequenced was memory CD8+ T cells from PBMCs. Documented subset: CD45RO+ cells pooled with CCR7-negative TemRA cells. The source of these receptors is a man younger than 30 in good health. Some clones in this sample may be carry-over from other donors' samples.

The rearrangement joins TRBV9 to TRBJ2-7, with D tentatively TRBD1 (6 bases). CDR1 and CDR2 from the germline V gene are SGDLS and YYNGEE. Trimming removed 2 bases at V and 5 bases at J, with 14 bases between. The CDR3 spans 14 residues. CDR3 in DNA: TGTGCCAGCAGCGTGTCAGGGGCCAGAGACGAGCAGTACTTC. Translation: CASSVSGARDEQYF.

V is TRBV18 and J is TRBJ2-3; unclear D gene. The CDR3 covers 15 residues. Germline lookup yields CDR1 KGHSH and CDR2 LQKENI. Trimming stripped 2 bases from V and 0 bases from J, with 9 bases between. The CDR3 DNA is TGTGCCAGCTCACCATACCCGACTAGCACAGATACGCAGTATTTT. Translating gives CASSPYPTSTDTQYF.

The J gene is TRBJ2-1, the V gene TRBV27; D might be TRBD2 (5 bases). V lost 6 bases and J 8 bases, leaving 17 bases between the germline ends. The V gene's germline CDR1 is MNHEY and CDR2 SMNVEV (reference sequence). The CDR3 is 14 residues long. CDR3 protein: CASSDPVRVDEQFF. As DNA, the CDR3 is TGTGCCAGCAGCGATCCCGTGAGGGTGGATGAGCAGTTCTTC.

This chain connects TRBV7-8 to TRBJ2-2, with D possibly being TRBD1 or TRBD2 (5 bases each). V was cut by 5 bases and J by 7 bases, with 17 bases left in between. This CDR3 contains 15 residues. Germline V gene lookup returns CDR1 SGHVS and CDR2 FQNEAQ. As DNA, the CDR3 is TGTGCCAGCAGCACATTCGGGACCCCAGGCGGGGAGCTGTTTTTT. Its protein product is CASSTFGTPGGELFF.

This chain connects TRBV6-1 to TRBJ1-5; D not resolved. Trimming removed 7 bases from V and 3 bases from J, with 1 base in between. The CDR3 extends over 10 amino acids. Germline V gives CDR1 MNHNS, CDR2 SASEGT. CDR3 protein: CASNNQPQHF. The CDR3 DNA sequence: TGTGCCAGCAACAATCAGCCCCAGCATTTT.

This sequence joins TRBV6-5 and TRBJ2-7; no clear D. This CDR3 is built from 15 residues. Germline V CDR1 and CDR2: MNHEY, SVGAGI. The ends were cut back, 7 bases at V and 3 bases at J, with 19 bases in the middle. CDR3 DNA sequence: TGTGCCAGCACGGATAGGGTGGGGATCGGCTACGAGCAGTACTTC. Amino acid sequence: CASTDRVGIGYEQYF.

The genes are TRBV10-3 and TRBJ1-5; D possibly corresponds to TRBD1 (6 bases). With 2 bases removed from V and 6 bases from J, the gap between germline ends came to 20 bases. The CDR3 covers 17 residues. Germline loops: CDR1 ENHRY, CDR2 SYGVKD. The CDR3 DNA sequence: TGTGCCATCAGTGAGCCCCCGGACAGTTCGGCGAGTCAGCCCCAGCATTTT. Translation gives CAISEPPDSSASQPQHF.

J is TRBJ2-2 and V is TRBV9; D unclear. The V end lost 3 bases, the J end lost 4 bases, and 16 bases lay between the germline ends. Per the germline V gene, CDR1 is SGDLS and CDR2 is YYNGEE. This CDR3 is built from 16 residues. The CDR3 is CASSGHPSRATGELFF. DNA of the CDR3: TGTGCCAGCAGCGGCCACCCCTCTAGGGCCACCGGGGAGCTGTTTTTT. The full variable domain, its missing parts supplied by reference TRBV9 and TRBJ2-2, is DSGVTQTPKHLITATGQRVTLRCSPRSGDLSVYWYQQSLDQGLQFLIQYYNGEERAKGNILERFSAQQFPDLHSELNLSSLELGDSALYFCASSGHPSRATGELFFGEGSRLTVL.

CDR3 amino acids: CASSPPPGYTEAFF. CDR3 bases: TGCGCCAGCAGCCCCCCCCCGGGGTATACTGAAGCTTTCTTT. The V call is TRBV4-1, the J call TRBJ1-1; D remains unclear. The germline gives CDR1 MGHRA, CDR2 YSYEKL. There are 14 residues in the CDR3. Trimming left V 4 bases short and J 5 bases short, with 14 bases between.

The chain is built from TRBV7-3 and TRBJ1-1; D gene unclear. Trimming left V 5 bases short and J 0 bases short, with 10 bases between. Germline V gives CDR1 SGHTA, CDR2 FQGTGA. The length of the CDR3 is 14 residues. The CDR3 loop reads CASSPGFMNTEAFF. The CDR3 coding sequence is TGTGCCAGCAGCCCCGGTTTCATGAACACTGAAGCTTTCTTT.

This clone was seen once. The gene calls are TRBV27 and TRBJ2-4; TRBD1 aligns across 7 bases. The CDR3 is 13 residues long. Germline CDR1 MNHEY, CDR2 SMNVEV (reference sequence). The trim removed 8 bases at V and 7 bases at J, leaving 8 bases unmatched. As DNA, the CDR3 is TGTGCCAGCTCAAAGGGGGCGCATAACATTCAGTACTTC. This gives the protein CASSKGAHNIQYF.

The CDR3 sequence is CATGTTSGGGVVRGYTF. The DNA of the CDR3 is TGTGCCACCGGCACGACGAGCGGGGGAGGAGTAGTTCGCGGCTACACCTTC. The rearrangement uses TRBV10-3 and TRBJ1-2; tentatively, D is TRBD1 (5 bases). This CDR3 spans 17 amino acids. The germline V gene encodes CDR1 ENHRY and CDR2 SYGVKD. With 10 bases removed from V and 8 bases from J, the gap between germline ends came to 32 bases.

The chain has TRBV28 and TRBJ2-7; perhaps D is TRBD1 or TRBD2 (5 bases each). This CDR3 contains 14 residues. Germline V gives CDR1 MDHEN, CDR2 SYDVKM. V was shortened by 2 bases and J by 3 bases, with 11 bases between the two germline ends. CDR3 bases: TGTGCCAGCAGTTTAGGGACGGATTACTACGAGCAGTACTTC. Translation gives CASSLGTDYYEQYF.

This chain uses TRBV29-1 with TRBJ1-2; D ambiguous. CDR1 is SQVTM, CDR2 ANQGSEA, per germline. This CDR3 has 12 residues. V lost 0 bases and J 5 bases, leaving 7 bases between the germline ends. CDR3 in amino acids: CSVEDETYGYTF. The DNA for the CDR3 is TGCAGCGTTGAAGACGAGACTTATGGCTACACCTTC.

The chain carries TRBV28 and TRBJ1-5; unclear D gene. CDR1 MDHEN and CDR2 SYDVKM come from the germline V gene. This CDR3 has 16 amino acids. Trimming cost V 6 bases and J 8 bases, with 23 bases left between them. CDR3 sequence (DNA): TGTGCCAGCAGGAAGGGCCTCTCTAACTTCATGGAGCCCCAGCATTTT. This sequence encodes CASRKGLSNFMEPQHF.

The rearrangement uses TRBV7-6 and TRBJ2-1; 10 nucleotides agree with TRBD1. CDR1 is SGHVS, CDR2 FNYEAQ, per germline. The V and J ends lost 3 bases and 0 bases, in that order; junction bases with no gene match: 2. CDR3 length equals 16 residues. The CDR3 DNA follows: TGTGCCAGCAGCTTGGACAGGGGGTTCTCCTACAATGAGCAGTTCTTC. This codes for CASSLDRGFSYNEQFF.

The V call is TRBV28, the J call TRBJ2-5; no definite D call. The length of the CDR3 is 14 residues. In germline, CDR1 is MDHEN, CDR2 SYDVKM. The V gene lost 6 bases and the J gene lost 4 bases, with 15 bases spanning the gap. DNA for the CDR3: TGTGCCAGCAGGACGCGGCCCTATCGAGAGACCCAGTACTTC. The encoded protein is CASRTRPYRETQYF.

To note about this clone: Other DNA sequences of this sample code for an identical CDR3. The chain uses TRBV2 and TRBJ1-5; D is unclear. Per the germline V gene, CDR1 is SNHLY and CDR2 is FYNNEI. CDR3 length equals 14 residues. V was pared by 0 bases and J by 1 base, with 4 bases between. The CDR3: CASSEARSNQPQHF. The CDR3 DNA reads TGTGCCAGCAGTGAAGCTCGGAGCAATCAGCCCCAGCATTTT.

This chain joins TRBV7-3 and TRBJ2-2; D is undetermined. V was clipped by 1 base and J by 6 bases, with 6 bases between them. In germline, CDR1 is SGHTA, CDR2 FQGTGA. The CDR3 has 13 amino acids. The CDR3 here is CASSLIGPGELFF. In nucleotides, the CDR3 is TGTGCCAGCAGCTTAATAGGTCCCGGGGAGCTGTTTTTT.

The CDR3 region has the DNA TGTGCCTGGAGTTATGGCCTAGCGGGAGAGACCCAGTACTTC. Its protein product is CAWSYGLAGETQYF. V gene TRBV30 combines with J gene TRBJ2-5, with 8 positions matching TRBD2. The length of the CDR3 is 14 residues. V lost 2 bases and J lost 4; bases outside the gene matches: 6. Germline CDR1 GTSNPN, CDR2 SVGIG (reference sequence). Filled out from reference TRBV30 and TRBJ2-5, the complete variable domain reads SQTIHQWPATLVQPVGSPLSLECTVEGTSNPNLYWYRQAAGRGLQLLFYSVGIGQISSEVPQNLSASRPQDRQFILSSKKLLLSDSGFYLCAWSYGLAGETQYFGPGTRLLVL.

DNA of the CDR3: TGTGCCTATGGACTAGCGGGAGATAGGAACGAGCAGTACTTC. This encodes CAYGLAGDRNEQYF. The chain links TRBV28 to TRBJ2-7, with TRBD2 matching over 13 bases. The junction had 9 bases not matched to a gene; V was cut back by 11 bases and J by 5 bases. Germline CDR1 and CDR2: MDHEN and SYDVKM. This CDR3 comprises 14 residues.

This clone was detected a few times. The chain recombines TRBV25-1 with TRBJ1-4, with 9 bases fitting TRBD1. The CDR3 has 17 amino acids. The V and J ends lost 3 bases and 4 bases, in that order; junction bases with no gene match: 9. Germline CDR1 and CDR2: MGHDK and SYGVNS. The CDR3 spells CASSDILGQGSNEKLFF. In DNA, the CDR3 is TGTGCCAGCAGTGATATCCTAGGACAGGGGAGTAATGAAAAACTGTTTTTT.

This clone has just a few counts. The rearrangement uses TRBV7-9 and TRBJ1-1; possible D gene TRBD1, 5 bases. The V and J ends lost 5 bases and 9 bases respectively, with 16 bases between them. In germline, CDR1 is SEHNR, CDR2 FQNEAQ (reference sequence). The CDR3 totals 13 residues. The CDR3 protein is CASSPPITDKAFF. In nucleotides, the CDR3 is TGTGCCAGCAGCCCACCGATAACGGACAAAGCTTTCTTT. The full variable domain, with the rest looked up from reference TRBV7-9 and TRBJ1-1, is DTGVSQNPRHKITKRGQNVTFRCDPISEHNRLYWYRQTLGQGPEFLTYFQNEAQLEKSRLLSDRFSAERPKGSFSTLEIQRTEQGDSAMYLCASSPPITDKAFFGQGTRLTVV.

This sequence joins TRBV7-9 and TRBJ2-2; D unclear. This CDR3 spans 14 amino acids. The germline V gene encodes CDR1 SEHNR and CDR2 FQNEAQ (reference sequence). V gave up 5 bases and J gave up 10 bases, with 17 bases separating them. CDR3 DNA sequence: TGTGCCAGCAGCGTCGGGCCTCGCGCCCCGGAGCTGTTTTTT. Its protein is CASSVGPRAPELFF.

This clone has a handful of counts. The chain links TRBV28 to TRBJ1-1, with D tentatively TRBD1 (6 bases). CDR1 and CDR2 (germline): MDHEN, SYDVKM. CDR3 length: 14 amino acids. V was shortened by 7 bases and J by 5 bases, with 17 bases between the two germline ends. The CDR3 protein is CASTPGRGGTEAFF. CDR3 DNA sequence: TGTGCCAGCACACCCGGTAGGGGGGGAACTGAAGCTTTCTTT. The variable domain in full, with the rest retrieved from reference TRBV28 and TRBJ1-1, is DVKVTQSSRYLVKRTGEKVFLECVQDMDHENMFWYRQDPGLGLRLIYFSYDVKMKEKGDIPEGYSVSREKKERFSLILESASTNQTSMYLCASTPGRGGTEAFFGQGTRLTVV.